The 14 T cell receptor beta chains reported below all come from one sample, sequenced in a study of read filtering for tumor transcriptome and immune sequencing. This library used roughly 400 ng RNA and molecular barcoded adaptors spanning alpha/delta and beta/gamma chains. TCRdb recomputed calls from the reads with MiXCR, one row per CDR3 protein. The sample holds 15,000 to 20,000 distinct CDR3 sequences; around 20% are singletons and the top ten take less than 25%. The specimen was a population of CD138-negative cells sorted from bone marrow. The source is a donor at least 40 years old with multiple myeloma.

In its sample, this clonotype is medium-sized. The rearrangement links TRBV20-1 to TRBJ2-7, with 9 bases fitting TRBD1. This CDR3 comprises 14 residues. J was trimmed by 1 base and V by 3 bases; bases with no gene match: 4. Per germline, CDR1 DFQATT and CDR2 SNEGSKA (reference sequence). CDR3 in DNA: TGCAGTGCTAGCCGGGACAGGGCGTCCTACGAGCAGTACTTC. Its protein is CSASRDRASYEQYF.

In this sample, this clonotype turned up many times. V gene TRBV28 combines with J gene TRBJ2-3; a possible D gene is TRBD2 (5 bases). The V and J ends lost 5 bases and 4 bases respectively, with 13 bases between them. The germline V gene encodes CDR1 MDHEN and CDR2 SYDVKM. The CDR3 runs to 14 residues. The CDR3 nucleotides are TGTGCCAGCAGTACTGTGGGAGCCCCAGATACGCAGTATTTT. Protein product: CASSTVGAPDTQYF.

This clonotype was counted many times. V usage is TRBV7-6 and J usage is TRBJ2-7; D remains ambiguous. CDR3 size: 12 residues. CDR1 is SGHVS and CDR2 is FNYEAQ in the germline V gene. The germline V and J ends were trimmed by 5 bases and 4 bases, with 9 bases remaining between them. CDR3 nucleotides: TGTGCCAGCAGCGACGACATTTACGAGCAGTACTTC. It translates to CASSDDIYEQYF.

This clonotype was found a few times. The chain couples TRBV20-1 to TRBJ2-7; D is unresolved. CDR1 DFQATT and CDR2 SNEGSKA come from the germline V gene (reference sequence). The CDR3 loop spans 12 amino acids. The ends were cut back, 1 base at V and 2 bases at J, with 6 bases in the middle. CDR3 sequence (DNA): TGCAGTGCTAGAGCTAGTACCTACGAGCAGTACTTC. Translating gives CSARASTYEQYF.

This clonotype was recorded many times. The rearrangement uses TRBV28 and TRBJ2-1; a possible D gene is TRBD1 (6 bases). The germline V gene encodes CDR1 MDHEN and CDR2 SYDVKM. The ends were cut back, 4 bases at V and 0 bases at J, with 13 bases in the middle. There are 16 residues in the CDR3. CDR3 in DNA: TGTGCCAGCAGTTCGCGTACAGGGAGCTCCTACAATGAGCAGTTCTTC. As protein: CASSSRTGSSYNEQFF.

There are a few counts of this clonotype. This rearrangement joins TRBV7-9 to TRBJ2-2; 12 bases map to TRBD2. The length of the CDR3 is 19 residues. Germline assignment: CDR1 SEHNR and CDR2 FQNEAQ (reference sequence). Trimming removed 5 bases from V and 6 bases from J; junction bases left unmatched: 16. This CDR3 reads CASSARRTGLAGIAGELFF. The DNA of the CDR3 is TGTGCCAGCAGCGCCCGCCGCACCGGACTAGCGGGAATAGCCGGGGAGCTGTTTTTT.

V is TRBV7-6 and J is TRBJ2-5; D may be TRBD1 (5 bases). V lost 5 bases and J lost 7, with 17 bases in between. Germline V CDR1 and CDR2: SGHVS, FNYEAQ. The CDR3 runs to 14 residues. The CDR3: CASSNRQSRMTQYF. DNA of the CDR3: TGTGCCAGCAGCAACCGACAGTCACGGATGACCCAGTACTTC.

This clonotype was observed many times. The V and J genes are TRBV6-1 and TRBJ1-1; weak D call: TRBD1 (5 bases). Trimming left V 4 bases short and J 5 bases short, with 14 bases between. Per germline, CDR1 MNHNS and CDR2 SASEGT. The length of the CDR3 is 14 residues. Here the CDR3 reads CASSALLGGTEAFF. CDR3 sequence (DNA): TGTGCCAGCAGTGCTCTTCTGGGGGGGACTGAAGCTTTCTTT.

This clonotype was recorded a few times. The rearrangement links TRBV4-2 to TRBJ2-5, with TRBD2 matching over 11 bases. From germline, CDR1 is LGHNA and CDR2 YNFKEQ. J lost 1 base, V lost 1 base, and 8 bases had no gene match. The CDR3 loop spans 18 amino acids. The CDR3 is CASSQALAGGPLQETQYF. Written as DNA, the CDR3 is TGTGCCAGCAGCCAAGCATTAGCGGGAGGGCCGCTCCAAGAGACCCAGTACTTC.

With respect to this clonotype: It is likely a read error: a sequence one base away is far more abundant. Since the CDR3 does not end with the conserved phenylalanine or tryptophan, this likely comes from a read error. The chain employs TRBV11-2 and TRBJ1-5; the D gene is possibly TRBD1 (6 bases). This CDR3 spans 16 amino acids. CDR1 is SGHAT, CDR2 FQNNGV, per germline. V dropped 1 base and J dropped 2 bases, with 12 bases sitting between them. The CDR3 loop is CASSLVGGKGNQPQHL. CDR3 DNA sequence: TGTGCCAGCAGCTTAGTAGGGGGAAAGGGCAATCAGCCCCAGCATCTT.

CDR3 in DNA: TGTGCCAGCAGTTTATTTTTTGGGCTGGGGGAAAAACTGTTTTTT. It codes for CASSLFFGLGEKLFF. V is TRBV28 and J is TRBJ1-4; D not certain. The CDR3 contains 15 residues. Germline V CDR1 and CDR2: MDHEN, SYDVKM. V dropped 1 base and J dropped 8 bases, with 14 bases sitting between them.

In its sample, this clonotype was seen many times. The chain employs TRBV7-6 and TRBJ2-2, with TRBD2 identical over 8 bases. Germline CDR1 SGHVS, CDR2 FNYEAQ. This CDR3 is built from 17 residues. The J segment lost 2 bases and the V segment lost 5 bases, leaving 10 bases of the junction unmatched. CDR3 in amino acids: CASSPGPGGVNTGELFF. CDR3 nucleotides: TGTGCCAGCAGCCCAGGACCGGGAGGGGTAAACACCGGGGAGCTGTTTTTT.

This chain connects TRBV12-3 or TRBV12-4 to TRBJ2-1; D gene ambiguous. Trimming stripped 5 bases from V and 9 bases from J, with 11 bases between. The length of the CDR3 is 12 residues. Here the CDR3 DNA reads TGTGCCAGCAGTCCGCTAAGTACTGAGCAGTTCTTC. Translating gives CASSPLSTEQFF.

This clonotype was recorded many times. The chain's CDR3 is CSADGTSGSTDTQYF. CDR3 DNA: TGCAGCGCTGACGGGACTAGCGGGAGCACAGATACGCAGTATTTT. The genes are TRBV29-1 and TRBJ2-3; 12 bases map to TRBD2. CDR3 length: 15 amino acids. The junction had 5 bases not matched to a gene; V was cut back by 7 bases and J by 0 bases. Germline assignment: CDR1 SQVTM and CDR2 ANQGSEA.